The clone carrying this T cell receptor (beta chain) was counted at least ten times. Germline CDR1 and CDR2: DFQATT and SNEGSKA (reference sequence). This CDR3 is built from 14 residues. V lost 0 bases and J 0 bases, leaving 8 bases between the germline ends. This record comes from a study of metastatic and nonmetastatic thyroid tumors. Methods used by the authors: Using the CDR3 differences seen across clinicopathological groups, the authors built a distant-metastasis classifier for papillary thyroid cancer, which was meant to discriminate distant-metastatic patients. TCRdb re-analyzed the PCR reads using MiXCR. Here the V and J calls rest on TCRdb's processing, not on the authors' analysis. Of approximately 14,000 clones listed, 34% were seen once; the top ten hold 11%. Treatment of any kind had been given to no patient before thyroid surgery.

Sequenced material: tumor tissue. The clonotype originates from a male donor with papillary thyroid cancer or a benign thyroid nodule (not recorded which). Some clones in this sample may be carry-over from other donors' samples. The rearrangement joins TRBV20-1 to TRBJ1-1; D unresolved. The CDR3 DNA sequence: TGCAGTGCTAGAGATGCCCTGGTGAACACTGAAGCTTTCTTT. This gives the protein CSARDALVNTEAFF.